This entry concerns a single T cell receptor (beta chain). The sample originates from a study of shared clonotypes between healthy human individuals. This CDR3 contains 16 residues. V lost 3 bases and J lost 5, with 17 bases in between. The germline CDR1 and CDR2 sequences are MDHEN and SYDVKM. Clones were read by immunoSEQ multiplex PCR, and TCRdb kept only the in-frame ones, dropping some. Among millions of clones listed, just over 90% were seen once. Naive-designated CD8 cells lacked CD45RO, were positively enriched for CCR7, and omitted terminally differentiated effector memory CD45RA+ cells. The chain combines TRBV28 with TRBJ1-5; a possible D gene is TRBD1 (5 bases). The TCR was taken from a man between 18 and 35 years old in good health. Some clones in this sample may be carry-over from other donors' samples. Sequencing input: naive CD8+ T cells from PBMCs. CDR3 sequence: CASSFLLGDNDQPQHF. The CDR3 region has the DNA TGTGCCAGCAGTTTCCTCCTGGGGGATAATGATCAGCCCCAGCATTTT.